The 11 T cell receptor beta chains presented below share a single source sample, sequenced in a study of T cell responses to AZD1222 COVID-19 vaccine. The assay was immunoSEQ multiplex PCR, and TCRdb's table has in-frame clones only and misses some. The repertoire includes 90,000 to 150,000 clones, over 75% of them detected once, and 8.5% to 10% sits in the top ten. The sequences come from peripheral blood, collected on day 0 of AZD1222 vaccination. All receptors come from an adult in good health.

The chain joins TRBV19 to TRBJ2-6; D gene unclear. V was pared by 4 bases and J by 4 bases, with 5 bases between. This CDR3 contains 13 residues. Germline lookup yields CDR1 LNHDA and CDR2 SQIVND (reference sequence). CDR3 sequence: CASSKRGANVLTF. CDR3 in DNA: TGTGCCAGTAGTAAGAGGGGGGCCAACGTCCTGACTTTC.

CDR3 bases: TGTGCCAGCAGCCAAGGTAGCGGGGGGGCCACCGGGGAGCTGTTTTTT. The encoded protein is CASSQGSGGATGELFF. V and J are TRBV3-1 (or the pseudogene TRBV3-2) and TRBJ2-2, with 11 bases that match TRBD2. Germline V gene lookup returns CDR1 LGHDT and CDR2 YNNKEL (reference sequence). This CDR3 region has 16 residues. After removal of 1 base from V and 4 bases from J, the junction contained 2 bases not matched to a gene.

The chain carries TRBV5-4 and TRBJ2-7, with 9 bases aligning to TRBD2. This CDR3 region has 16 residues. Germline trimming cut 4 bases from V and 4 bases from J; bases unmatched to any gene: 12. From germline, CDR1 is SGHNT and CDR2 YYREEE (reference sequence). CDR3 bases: TGTGCCAGCAGCACCTCCCCGGCGGGGGGGCCATACGAGCAGTACTTC. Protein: CASSTSPAGGPYEQYF.

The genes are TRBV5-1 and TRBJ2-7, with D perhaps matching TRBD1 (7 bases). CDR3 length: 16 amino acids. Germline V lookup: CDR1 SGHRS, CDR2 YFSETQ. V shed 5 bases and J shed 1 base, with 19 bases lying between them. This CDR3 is CASSRPRGRLSYEQYF. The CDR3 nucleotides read TGCGCCAGCAGTCGCCCCAGGGGGAGGTTATCCTACGAGCAGTACTTC. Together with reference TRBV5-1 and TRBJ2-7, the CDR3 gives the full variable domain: KAGVTQTPRYLIKTRGQQVTLSCSPISGHRSVSWYQQTPGQGLQFLFEYFSETQRNKGNFPGRFSGRQFSNSRSEMNVSTLELGDSALYLCASSRPRGRLSYEQYFGPGTRLTVT.

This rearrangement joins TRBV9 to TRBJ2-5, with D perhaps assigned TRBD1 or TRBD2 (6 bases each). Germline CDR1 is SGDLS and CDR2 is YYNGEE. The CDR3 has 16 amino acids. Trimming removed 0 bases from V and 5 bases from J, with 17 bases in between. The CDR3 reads CASSVGGGLGRETQYF. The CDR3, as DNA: TGTGCCAGCAGCGTAGGAGGGGGACTGGGGAGGGAGACCCAGTACTTC.

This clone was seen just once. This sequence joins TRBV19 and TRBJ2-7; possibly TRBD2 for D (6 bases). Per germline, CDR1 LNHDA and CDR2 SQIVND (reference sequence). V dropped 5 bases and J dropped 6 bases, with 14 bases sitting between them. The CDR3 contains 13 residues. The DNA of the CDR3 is TGTGCCAGTAGTCTTCTTCTCGGGGGCGAGCAGTACTTC. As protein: CASSLLLGGEQYF.

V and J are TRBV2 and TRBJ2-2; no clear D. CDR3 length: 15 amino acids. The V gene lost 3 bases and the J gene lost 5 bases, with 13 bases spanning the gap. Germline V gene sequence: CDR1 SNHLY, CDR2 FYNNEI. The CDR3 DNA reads TGTGCCAGCAGTGATCGAGGAATAACGACCGGGGAGCTGTTTTTT. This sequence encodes CASSDRGITTGELFF.

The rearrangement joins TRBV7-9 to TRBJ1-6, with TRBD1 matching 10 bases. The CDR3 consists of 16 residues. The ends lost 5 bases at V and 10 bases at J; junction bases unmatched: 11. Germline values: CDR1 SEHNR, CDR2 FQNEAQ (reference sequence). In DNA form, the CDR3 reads TGTGCCAGCAGCCCCCCTTTGACAGGGGGCAGGTCACCCCTCCACTTT. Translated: CASSPPLTGGRSPLHF.

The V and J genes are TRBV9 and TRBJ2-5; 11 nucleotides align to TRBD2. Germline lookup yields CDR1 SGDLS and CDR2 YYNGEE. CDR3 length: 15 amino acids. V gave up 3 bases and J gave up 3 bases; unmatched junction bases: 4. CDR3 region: CASSAGLAVEETQYF. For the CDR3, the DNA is TGTGCCAGCAGCGCGGGACTAGCGGTAGAAGAGACCCAGTACTTC.

The CDR3 sequence is CATSRDLDSLRVNTEAFF. The DNA of the CDR3 is TGTGCCACCAGCAGAGATCTAGACAGCCTCCGTGTGAACACTGAAGCTTTCTTT. The chain couples TRBV15 to TRBJ1-1; perhaps TRBD1 as D (5 bases). The CDR3 extends over 18 amino acids. The germline V and J ends were trimmed by 0 bases and 0 bases, with 17 bases remaining between them. Germline V gene lookup returns CDR1 LNHNV and CDR2 YYDKDF (reference sequence).

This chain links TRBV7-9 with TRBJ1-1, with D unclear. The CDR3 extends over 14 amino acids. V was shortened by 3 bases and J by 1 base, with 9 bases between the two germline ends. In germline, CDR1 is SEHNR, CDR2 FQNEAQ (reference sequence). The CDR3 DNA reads TGTGCCAGCAGCTTGACCCTTGAGAACACTGAAGCTTTCTTT. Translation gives CASSLTLENTEAFF. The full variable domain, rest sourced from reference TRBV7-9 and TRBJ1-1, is DTGVSQNPRHKITKRGQNVTFRCDPISEHNRLYWYRQTLGQGPEFLTYFQNEAQLEKSRLLSDRFSAERPKGSFSTLEIQRTEQGDSAMYLCASSLTLENTEAFFGQGTRLTVV.